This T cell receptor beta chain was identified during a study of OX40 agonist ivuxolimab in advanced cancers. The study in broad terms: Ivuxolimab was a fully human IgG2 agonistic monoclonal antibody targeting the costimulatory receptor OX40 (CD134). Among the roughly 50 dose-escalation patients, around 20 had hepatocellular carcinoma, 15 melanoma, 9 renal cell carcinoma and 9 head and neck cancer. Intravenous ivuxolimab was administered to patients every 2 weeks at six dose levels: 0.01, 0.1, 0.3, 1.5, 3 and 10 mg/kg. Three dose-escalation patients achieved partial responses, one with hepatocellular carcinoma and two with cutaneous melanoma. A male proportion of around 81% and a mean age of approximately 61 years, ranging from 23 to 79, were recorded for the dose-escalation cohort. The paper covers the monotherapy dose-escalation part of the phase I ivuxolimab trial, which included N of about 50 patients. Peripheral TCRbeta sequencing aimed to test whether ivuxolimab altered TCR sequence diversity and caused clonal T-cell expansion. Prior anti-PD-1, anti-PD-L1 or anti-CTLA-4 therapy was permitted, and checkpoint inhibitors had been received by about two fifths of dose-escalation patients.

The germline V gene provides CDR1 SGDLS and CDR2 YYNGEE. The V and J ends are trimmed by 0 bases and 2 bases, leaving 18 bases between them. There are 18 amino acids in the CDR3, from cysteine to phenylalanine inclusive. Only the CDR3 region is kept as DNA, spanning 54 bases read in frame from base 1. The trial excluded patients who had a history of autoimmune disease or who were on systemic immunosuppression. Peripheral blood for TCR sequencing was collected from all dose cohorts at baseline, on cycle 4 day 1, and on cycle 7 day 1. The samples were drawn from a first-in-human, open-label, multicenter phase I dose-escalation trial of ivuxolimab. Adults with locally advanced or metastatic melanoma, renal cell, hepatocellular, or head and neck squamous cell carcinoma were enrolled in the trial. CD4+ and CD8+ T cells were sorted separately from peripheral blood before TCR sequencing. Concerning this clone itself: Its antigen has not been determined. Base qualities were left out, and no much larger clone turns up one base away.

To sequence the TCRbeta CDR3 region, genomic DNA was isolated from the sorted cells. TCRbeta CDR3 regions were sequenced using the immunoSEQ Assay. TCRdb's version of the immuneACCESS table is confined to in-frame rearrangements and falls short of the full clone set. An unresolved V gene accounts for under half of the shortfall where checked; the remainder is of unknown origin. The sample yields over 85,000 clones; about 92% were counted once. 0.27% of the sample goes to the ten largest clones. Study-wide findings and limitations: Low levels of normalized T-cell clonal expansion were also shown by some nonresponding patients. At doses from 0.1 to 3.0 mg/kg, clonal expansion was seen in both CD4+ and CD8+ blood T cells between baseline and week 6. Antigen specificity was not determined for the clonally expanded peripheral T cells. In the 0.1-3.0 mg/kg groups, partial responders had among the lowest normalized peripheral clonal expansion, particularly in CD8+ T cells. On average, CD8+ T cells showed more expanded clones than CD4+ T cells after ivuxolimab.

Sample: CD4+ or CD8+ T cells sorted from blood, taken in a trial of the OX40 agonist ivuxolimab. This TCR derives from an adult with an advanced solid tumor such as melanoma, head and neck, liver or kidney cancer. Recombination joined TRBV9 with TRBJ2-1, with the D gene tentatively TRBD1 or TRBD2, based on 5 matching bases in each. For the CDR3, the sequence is CASSVAPGASRTYNEQFF. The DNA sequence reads TGTGCCAGCAGCGTAGCCCCCGGGGCTTCAAGAACCTACAATGAGCAGTTCTTC.